These T cell receptor beta chains were read from a single sample in a study of blood T cell repertoires in COVID-19. The table came from immunoSEQ multiplex PCR; TCRdb's copy has only in-frame clones and leaves some out. There are over 120,000 clones in the sample; around 73% occur only once, and about 9.4% lies in the top ten. The sample consisted of peripheral blood. These receptors all come from a woman between 45 and 65 years old with active or convalescent COVID-19. CDR3s include the opening cysteine and the closing phenylalanine or tryptophan. D genes are given only for firm matches. Expanded clones are given a class, and other clones once, few, many or no size at all.

V gene	CDR3 length	D gene	clone size	J gene	CDR3 protein	CDR3 DNA
TRBV15	15	-	-	TRBJ2-2	CATSRDTSNTGELFF	TGTGCCACCAGCAGAGATACTAGCAACACCGGGGAGCTGTTTTTT
TRBV21-1	17	-	once	TRBJ2-1	CASSPYQWDRVYNEQFF	TGTGCCAGCAGCCCATACCAATGGGACAGGGTCTACAATGAGCAGTTCTTC
TRBV10-3	13	-	-	TRBJ2-5	CAISVRDSETQYF	TGTGCCATCAGTGTCCGGGACTCTGAGACCCAGTACTTC
TRBV5-1	17	TRBD1	-	TRBJ1-6	CASSLVTRDRKYSPLHF	TGCGCCAGCAGCTTGGTTACCCGGGACAGGAAATATTCACCCCTCCACTTT
TRBV28	11	-	-	TRBJ1-2	CASQEGYGYTF	TGTGCCAGCCAAGAGGGTTATGGCTACACCTTC
TRBV7-2	15	TRBD2	once	TRBJ2-5	CASSLGGTTQETQYF	TGTGCCAGCAGCTTAGGGGGGACTACCCAAGAGACCCAGTACTTC
TRBV28	15	TRBD1	-	TRBJ2-1	CASSFWGQNYNEQFF	TGTGCCAGCAGTTTTTGGGGACAGAACTACAATGAGCAGTTCTTC
TRBV5-1	15	-	few	TRBJ1-3	CASSLTQGSGNTIYF	TGCGCCAGCAGCTTAACTCAGGGTTCCGGAAACACCATATATTTT
TRBV20-1	11	TRBD2	-	TRBJ2-1	CSAAGGNEQFF	TGCAGTGCTGCGGGGGGCAATGAGCAGTTCTTC
TRBV7-2	17	-	once	TRBJ2-2	CASSFLGGRGGAGELFF	TGTGCCAGCAGCTTTCTGGGTGGGCGGGGCGGTGCCGGGGAGCTGTTTTTT
TRBV30	12	-	-	TRBJ1-2	CAWSVQGYGYTF	TGTGCCTGGAGTGTACAGGGCTATGGCTACACCTTC
TRBV6-6	15	TRBD1	-	TRBJ1-4	CASRNGRQGGEKLFF	TGTGCCAGCAGGAACGGGCGACAGGGGGGCGAAAAACTGTTTTTT
TRBV18	14	-	-	TRBJ1-2	CASSLQGSEDGYTF	TGTGCCAGCTCACTGCAGGGGAGTGAAGATGGCTACACCTTC
TRBV11-1	15	-	-	TRBJ1-1	CASSFRRTGNTEAFF	TGTGCCAGCAGCTTTCGTCGGACTGGGAACACTGAAGCTTTCTTT
TRBV5-4	15	-	-	TRBJ2-2	CASSLDRENTGELFF	TGTGCCAGCAGCTTGGACAGGGAGAACACCGGGGAGCTGTTTTTT
TRBV4-3	18	-	-	TRBJ1-3	CASSQESPGYYSGNTIYF	TGCGCCAGCAGCCAAGAGTCCCCAGGGTACTACTCTGGAAACACCATATATTTT
TRBV4-2	18	TRBD2	-	TRBJ2-5	CASSQDLLAGGRAETQYF	TGTGCCAGCAGCCAAGATCTACTAGCGGGGGGGCGGGCAGAGACCCAGTACTTC
TRBV19	12	-	-	TRBJ1-4	CAIQGDDEKLFF	TGTGCCATCCAAGGAGACGATGAAAAACTGTTTTTT
TRBV7-2	16	TRBD1	-	TRBJ1-2	CASSLAARDRGQGYTF	TGTGCCAGCAGCTTAGCAGCCCGGGACAGGGGGCAGGGCTACACCTTC
TRBV2	19	TRBD2	-	TRBJ2-7	CASSTPRGLAGGSSYEQYF	TGTGCCAGCAGCACCCCTAGAGGACTAGCGGGGGGAAGCTCCTACGAGCAGTACTTC
TRBV13	14	-	-	TRBJ1-1	CASRLQGGIAEAFF	TGTGCCAGCAGACTACAGGGAGGGATCGCTGAAGCTTTCTTT
TRBV27	13	-	once	TRBJ1-1	CASREGLYTEAFF	TGTGCCAGCAGGGAGGGCTTGTACACTGAAGCTTTCTTT
TRBV5-1	15	TRBD1	-	TRBJ2-2	CASSLGGQGEGELFF	TGCGCCAGCAGCCTCGGGGGACAGGGTGAAGGGGAGCTGTTTTTT
TRBV30	13	-	few	TRBJ2-7	CAWSVTSRGEQYF	TGTGCCTGGAGTGTGACGTCCAGGGGCGAGCAGTACTTC
TRBV30	13	-	few	TRBJ1-4	CAWRGRGNEKLFF	TGTGCCTGGAGAGGGAGGGGCAATGAAAAACTGTTTTTT
TRBV21-1	18	-	-	TRBJ2-1	CATDSGTGSWSGADEQFF	TGTGCCACCGACTCCGGGACAGGGTCTTGGTCGGGGGCCGATGAGCAGTTCTTC
TRBV10-3	18	-	-	TRBJ2-2	CAISESTASGTNTGELFF	TGTGCCATCAGTGAGTCGACCGCCTCAGGGACGAACACCGGGGAGCTGTTTTTT
TRBV20-1	11	-	-	TRBJ1-1	CSRQGNTEAFF	TGCAGTAGGCAGGGTAACACTGAAGCTTTCTTT
TRBV11-2	15	-	few	TRBJ2-1	CASSLFSTSYNEQFF	TGTGCCAGCAGCTTATTCAGTACCTCCTACAATGAGCAGTTCTTC
TRBV4-1	14	-	-	TRBJ2-1	CASSPGVGLMEQFF	TGCGCCAGCAGCCCGGGAGTTGGACTAATGGAGCAGTTCTTC
TRBV7-2	12	-	-	TRBJ2-5	CASSPTEETQYF	TGTGCCAGCAGCCCAACAGAAGAGACCCAGTACTTC
TRBV28	18	-	-	TRBJ2-2	CASRPRGNLTYNTGELFF	TGTGCCAGCAGACCCCGGGGAAACCTCACCTATAACACCGGGGAGCTGTTTTTT
TRBV5-5	12	-	few	TRBJ2-2	CASSLENGELFF	TGTGCCAGCAGCTTAGAGAACGGGGAGCTGTTTTTT
TRBV4-3	13	-	-	TRBJ2-1	CASSQDGTNEQFF	TGCGCCAGCAGCCAAGATGGCACCAATGAGCAGTTCTTC
TRBV9	17	TRBD1	once	TRBJ2-2	CASSPRSGGRNTGELFF	TGTGCCAGCAGCCCACGTTCAGGGGGCCGGAACACCGGGGAGCTGTTTTTT
TRBV28	14	TRBD1	-	TRBJ1-2	CASSSKTGSYGYTF	TGTGCCAGCAGTTCTAAGACAGGGTCTTATGGCTACACCTTC
TRBV6-5	14	-	once	TRBJ1-6	CASRQPGANSPLHF	TGTGCCAGCAGGCAGCCTGGGGCCAATTCACCCCTCCACTTT
TRBV29-1	13	-	-	TRBJ1-1	CSAQGRMNTEAFF	TGCAGCGCCCAGGGGCGGATGAACACTGAAGCTTTCTTT
TRBV6-2/TRBV6-3	14	TRBD1	-	TRBJ2-7	CASSSGTASYEQYF	TGTGCCAGCAGCTCCGGGACAGCTTCCTACGAGCAGTACTTC
TRBV28	12	TRBD1	-	TRBJ1-2	CAGGTGVYGYTF	TGTGCCGGGGGGACAGGGGTTTATGGCTACACCTTC
TRBV11-2	14	TRBD2	-	TRBJ2-3	CATRTSGSTDTQYF	TGTGCCACCCGGACTAGCGGGAGCACAGATACGCAGTATTTT
TRBV7-2	16	TRBD2	-	TRBJ2-1	CASSLVLAGGRDEQFF	TGTGCCAGCAGCTTAGTTCTAGCGGGGGGGCGGGATGAGCAGTTCTTC
TRBV6-5	16	TRBD1	-	TRBJ2-3	CASSYPATGGADTQYF	TGTGCCAGCAGTTACCCCGCGACAGGGGGTGCAGATACGCAGTATTTT
TRBV12-3/TRBV12-4	13	TRBD2	-	TRBJ2-1	CASSLGTSGGWLF	TGTGCCAGCAGTCTCGGGACTAGCGGGGGATGGCTCTTC